This entry features one TCR beta chain sequence. It has no known antigen specificity. The sample holds no much larger clone one base away, and base qualities are not on file. RNA was extracted using the RNeasy kit, and roughly 0.5 to 1 ug of the RNA was reverse transcribed with random hexamers. The immunoSEQ multiplex PCR assay, which covers 54 Vbeta and 13 Jbeta segments, was used to amplify TCR beta CDR3 regions. PCR amplification bias was corrected by using a synthetic template baseline for primer optimization and computational correction. Per the original workflow: Only productive sequences were kept, with reads annotated to V, D and J genes according to IMGT and analyzed in immunoSEQ Analyzer. Clonality was computed as one minus Shannon entropy normalized by log2 of the number of productive unique sequences. For each patient and control, public and private clones were evaluated within the 100 most prevalent clones. Clones were defined as Susac-specific if absent from the healthy and MS cohorts, from 900 to 1,200 published viral clones and from other ImmuneACCESS disease sequences. TCRdb reprocessed the public reads (quality trimming at Q25 with fastp, clone calling with MiXCR) and kept in-frame beta chains. Identical CDR3 protein sequences are pooled into one entry, listed with their most common genes and DNA. The V and J calls shown here were made by TCRdb, not taken from the authors' results. Recorded for this sample are approximately 120,000 distinct CDR3 sequences; roughly 96% of them occurred a single time. 0.09% to 0.1% of the sample comes from the top ten.

Trimming takes 2 bases from V and 2 bases from J, and the germline ends sit 6 bases apart. The CDR3 holds 13 amino acids from the cysteine to the phenylalanine. Solely the CDR3 DNA is kept, with 39 bases framed from the first base. The germline V gene gives CDR1 as MGHDK and CDR2 as SYGVNS. High-throughput TCR beta sequencing profiled peripheral blood CD8+ and CD4+ T cells from healthy donors, Susac syndrome patients and multiple sclerosis patients. Healthy donors were age- and sex-matched controls. CD8+ TEMRA cells were enriched by FACS, while bulk CD8+ and CD4+ T cells were purified by magnetic negative isolation. Blood was collected in EDTA tubes and processed within 24 hours, with PBMCs isolated through density gradient centrifugation. PBMCs intended for TCR sequencing were frozen in liquid nitrogen and were later thawed in a 37 degrees C water bath. The sorted or isolated CD4+, CD8+ and CD8+ TEMRA cells reached a purity of at least 90%.

This entry belongs to a study of CD8 T cells in Susac syndrome (dated by TCRdb to between 2018 and 2021). About the investigation overall: The study used repertoire sequencing to test whether antigen drove CD8+ T cell activation and differentiation in Susac syndrome. The investigation overall reported the following: The study acknowledged that relatively few individuals were included in the TCR sequencing and HLA analysis.

This receptor was obtained from a human donor in good health. The sequence joins TRBV25-1 to TRBJ1-2, with the D gene not clear enough to name. The sequencing sample was made of CD4+ T cells from PBMCs. The CDR3 here reads CASSETRNYGYTF. The nucleotide sequence is TGTGCCAGCAGTGAAACCCGGAACTATGGCTACACCTTC.